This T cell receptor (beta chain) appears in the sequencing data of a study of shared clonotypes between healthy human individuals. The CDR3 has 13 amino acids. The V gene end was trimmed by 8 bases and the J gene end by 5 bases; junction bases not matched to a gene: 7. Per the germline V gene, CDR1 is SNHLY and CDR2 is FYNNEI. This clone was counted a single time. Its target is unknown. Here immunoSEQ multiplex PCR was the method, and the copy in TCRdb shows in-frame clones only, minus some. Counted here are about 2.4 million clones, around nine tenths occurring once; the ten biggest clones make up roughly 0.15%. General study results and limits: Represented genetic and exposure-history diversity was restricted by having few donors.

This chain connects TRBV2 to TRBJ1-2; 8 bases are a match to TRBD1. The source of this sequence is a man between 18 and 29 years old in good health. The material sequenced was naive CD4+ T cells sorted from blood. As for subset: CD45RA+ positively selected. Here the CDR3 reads CASRPGQVYGYTF. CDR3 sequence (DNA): TGTGCCAGCCGCCCGGGACAGGTTTATGGCTACACCTTC.